The 5 T cell receptor beta chains below were found in one sample sequenced in a study of molecular identifiers for immune sequencing clone quantification. TCRdb re-derived calls from the PCR reads in MiXCR, one entry per CDR3 protein. The table lists approximately 550,000 distinct CDR3 sequences, 25% of them singletons. The sequencing sample was made of naive CD8+ T cells from blood, with Jurkat cell RNA spiked in. The subset was: FACS-sorted CD8+CD4-CCR7+CD45RA+ naive T cells. The receptor source for this set is a human donor in good health. Some libraries in this study had Jurkat cell RNA spiked in.

This clonotype has a handful of counts. This chain uses TRBV20-1 with TRBJ2-3; 7 bases are shared with TRBD2. Trimming cost V 5 bases and J 2 bases; bases outside gene matches: 16. Germline V gene sequence: CDR1 DFQATT, CDR2 SNEGSKA (reference sequence). The CDR3 has 17 amino acids. The DNA of the CDR3 is TGCAGTGCTCCCCCTGGGCTAGCGGCGAATCCCACAGATACGCAGTATTTT. It is translated as CSAPPGLAANPTDTQYF.

This clonotype was seen repeatedly, ten times or more. This chain uses TRBV12-3 or TRBV12-4 with TRBJ1-2; D unresolved. Trimming cost V 0 bases and J 3 bases, with 8 bases left between them. This CDR3 is built from 14 residues. The CDR3 is CASSLALGYYGYTF. The CDR3 coding sequence is TGTGCCAGCAGTTTAGCGCTGGGGTACTATGGCTACACCTTC.

The table lists this clonotype with a few counts. This chain links TRBV27 with TRBJ2-3, with D possibly being TRBD2 (6 bases). This CDR3 has 15 residues. CDR1 and CDR2 from the germline V gene are MNHEY and SMNVEV (reference sequence). V lost 5 bases to trimming and J lost 5 bases, with 17 bases between them. The CDR3 region is CASSRIEGGEDTQYF. Here the CDR3 DNA reads TGTGCCAGCAGTCGAATCGAGGGAGGCGAAGATACGCAGTATTTT.

For this clonotype: A much more abundant neighbour one base away suggests this may be a read error. Given the absence of the conserved phenylalanine or tryptophan at the CDR3 end, a read error is likely. The gene calls are TRBV29-1 and TRBJ1-2; weak D call: TRBD1 (5 bases). The V gene's germline CDR1 is SQVTM and CDR2 ANQGSEA. V was trimmed by 1 base and J by 7 bases, leaving 10 bases between them. The CDR3 totals 12 residues. The CDR3 nucleotides are TGCAGCGTTGAAGGGAGGGGTACTGGCTACACCCTC. This encodes CSVEGRGTGYTL.

The gene calls are TRBV7-6 and TRBJ2-2, with a tentative D call TRBD1 (5 bases). The CDR3 covers 15 residues. Germline assignment: CDR1 SGHVS and CDR2 FNYEAQ. The V and J ends lost 5 bases and 3 bases respectively, with 13 bases between them. The CDR3 DNA reads as TGTGCCAGCAGCCACAGCGACAGTGACACCGGGGAGCTGTTTTTT. Protein: CASSHSDSDTGELFF.